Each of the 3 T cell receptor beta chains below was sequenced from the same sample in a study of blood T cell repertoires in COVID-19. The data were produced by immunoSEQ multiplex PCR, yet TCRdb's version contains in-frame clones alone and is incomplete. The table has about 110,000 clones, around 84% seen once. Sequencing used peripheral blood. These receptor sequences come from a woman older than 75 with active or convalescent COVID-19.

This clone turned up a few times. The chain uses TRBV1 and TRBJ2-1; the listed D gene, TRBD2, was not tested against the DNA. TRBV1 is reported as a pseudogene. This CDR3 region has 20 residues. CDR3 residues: CTSSQGRVRLAGGPYNEQFF. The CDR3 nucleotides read TGCACCAGCAGCCAAGGTAGGGTACGACTAGCGGGAGGCCCTTACAATGAGCAGTTCTTC.

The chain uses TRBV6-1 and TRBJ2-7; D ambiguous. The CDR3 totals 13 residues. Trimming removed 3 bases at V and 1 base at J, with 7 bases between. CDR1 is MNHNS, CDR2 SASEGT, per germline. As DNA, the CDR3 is TGTGCCAGCAGTGAGACATTTTCCTACGAGCAGTACTTC. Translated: CASSETFSYEQYF.

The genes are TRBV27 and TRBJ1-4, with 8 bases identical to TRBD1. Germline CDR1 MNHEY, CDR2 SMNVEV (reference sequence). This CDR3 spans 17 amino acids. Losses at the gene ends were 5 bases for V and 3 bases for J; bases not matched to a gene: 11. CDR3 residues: CASSPGQGVRPNEKLFF. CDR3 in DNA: TGTGCCAGCAGTCCAGGACAGGGAGTACGTCCTAATGAAAAACTGTTTTTT.